Detailed here is one TCR beta chain. The target antigen is unknown. Clones were sequenced by immunoSEQ multiplex PCR, and TCRdb holds only the in-frame ones, with some missing. The table records 120,000 or so clones, around 95% of them present only once. This sample is drawn from a study of cytomegalovirus exposure and HLA in healthy donors. Whole-study findings and limits: Diagnosis of cytomegalovirus status made by the classifier reportedly showed high specificity and sensitivity.

Separate from the approximately 600-subject first cohort was the roughly 130-subject validation cohort, to which the donors belonged. Sequencing was performed on PBMCs. This receptor was taken from a man between 18 and 29 years old in good health and CMV-seronegative.

CDR3 DNA: TGTGCCAGCAGTTCCCCAGGGGGGCCCCCCGACTATGGCTACACCTTC. It yields the protein CASSSPGGPPDYGYTF. This chain uses TRBV28 with TRBJ1-2, with 7 bases lining up with TRBD1. This CDR3 has 16 residues. The ends lost 4 bases at V and 3 bases at J; junction bases unmatched: 11. The germline gives CDR1 MDHEN, CDR2 SYDVKM.